The sequence of this TCR beta chain was determined in a study of cytomegalovirus exposure and HLA in healthy donors. The PCR contained 60 Vbeta and 13 Jbeta primers. Clones were sequenced by immunoSEQ multiplex PCR, and TCRdb holds only the in-frame ones, with some missing. The table shows approximately 120,000 clones, with about 80% occurring only once. V dropped 5 bases and J dropped 5 bases, with 12 bases sitting between them. CDR3 length: 14 amino acids. CDR1 is SGHTA, CDR2 FQGNSA, per germline. The source material was PBMCs. The clonotype originates from a human donor in good health. This chain joins TRBV7-2 and TRBJ2-2; D is perhaps TRBD1 (5 bases). CDR3 residues: CASSPGQSTGELFF. For the CDR3, the DNA is TGTGCCAGCAGCCCAGGACAATCGACCGGGGAGCTGTTTTTT.